This TCR beta chain emerged from a study of read filtering for tumor transcriptome and immune sequencing. Study overall: Per sample, TCR-region reads ranged about 3.5 to 11 million by IR-seq, roughly 75 to 1,400 by RNA-seq.

The CDR3 loop spans 17 amino acids. The germline CDR1 and CDR2 sequences are MDHEN and SYDVKM. Study conclusions and caveats: In IR-seq, single-read clonotypes were approximately 83% of clonotypes but approximately 3.5% of reads.

Comment on this clonotype: Its specificity is not known. One base away lies a much larger clone, so this may be a sequencing read error.

Molecular barcoded adaptors covering alpha/delta and beta/gamma chains were used on roughly 370 ng RNA. MiXCR, applied by TCRdb to the reads, yields one record per CDR3 protein. Counted here are some 80,000 distinct CDR3 sequences, roughly 12% occurring once; the ten biggest clones make up under 15%. This chain links TRBV28 with TRBJ2-1, with D possibly being TRBD2 (7 bases). Sequencing was carried out using a population of CD138-negative cells sorted from bone marrow. The clonotype comes from a donor at least 40 years old with multiple myeloma. For the CDR3, the DNA is TGTGCCAGCAGTTTCGAACCCTCGGGGGGCTCCTTCGGGGAGCAGTCCTTC. This sequence encodes CASSFEPSGGSFGEQSF. Using reference TRBV28 and TRBJ2-1 for the parts outside the CDR3, the full variable domain is DVKVTQSSRYLVKRTGEKVFLECVQDMDHENMFWYRQDPGLGLRLIYFSYDVKMKEKGDIPEGYSVSREKKERFSLILESASTNQTSMYLCASSFEPSGGSFGEQSFGPGTRLTVL.